A single sample gave rise to the 23 T cell receptor beta chains below, sequenced in a study of immune characterization of retroperitoneal liposarcoma. In TCRdb, the PCR reads were re-called with MiXCR into one record per CDR3 protein. Altogether roughly 11,000 distinct CDR3 sequences are present, roughly a quarter being singletons, with the ten largest covering about 9%. The specimen sequenced was tumor tissue. Source of these receptors: a male donor with retroperitoneal liposarcoma.

Sample share makes this clonotype medium-sized. The chain has TRBV6-1 and TRBJ2-1, with a tentative D call TRBD2 (5 bases). The last part of the DNA fits TRBJ2-5 better; the J call may be wrong. The CDR3 has 15 amino acids. Germline V lookup: CDR1 MNHNS, CDR2 SASEGT. CDR3 protein: CASSDHILQSGAQYF. CDR3 nucleotide sequence: TGTGCCAGCAGCGACCACATACTGCAATCCGGGGCCCAGTACTTC.

The chain links TRBV11-2 to TRBJ2-2; D possibly corresponds to TRBD2 (5 bases). Germline-derived CDR1 and CDR2 are SGHAT and FQNNGV. Deletions cut 3 bases from V and 0 bases from J, with 11 bases between. This CDR3 spans 16 amino acids. The CDR3 region is CASSLTRAPNTGELFF. The DNA for the CDR3 is TGTGCCAGCAGCTTGACGCGGGCCCCGAACACCGGGGAGCTGTTTTTT.

This clonotype was picked up one time. The chain links TRBV11-3 to TRBJ2-1, with TRBD1 matching over 7 bases. Judging by the DNA end, TRBJ2-7 fits better; the J call may be wrong. Germline CDR1 SGHNT, CDR2 YENEEA. CDR3 length equals 15 residues. The CDR3 DNA reads TGTGCCAGCAGCCGAAAATTGGACAGGTCCTACGAGCAGTACTTC. It codes for CASSRKLDRSYEQYF.

This clonotype was recorded many times. The chain couples TRBV25-1 to TRBJ2-1, with D maybe TRBD2 (5 bases). The J call is in doubt because the DNA end fits TRBJ2-7 better. This CDR3 is built from 15 residues. CDR1 is MGHDK and CDR2 is SYGVNS in the germline V gene. DNA for the CDR3: TGTGCCAGCAAGCGGACTGGAGGCTCCTACAATGAGCAGTACTTC. Translating it yields CASKRTGGSYNEQYF.

The sample holds a few counts of this clonotype. J is TRBJ1-6 and V is TRBV12-5; D gene ambiguous. The CDR3 is made up of 17 amino acids. With 0 bases removed from V and 9 bases from J, the gap between germline ends came to 18 bases. Germline CDR1 reads LGHNT; CDR2 reads FRNRAP. CDR3 bases: TGTGCTAGTGGTTTGGTAGGGCACCCACAGAGGACTTCACCCCTCCACTTT. This translates into CASGLVGHPQRTSPLHF.

This clonotype has only a few counts. The chain recombines TRBV7-2 with TRBJ2-1, with D perhaps matching TRBD1 or TRBD2 (5 bases each). This CDR3 comprises 15 residues. The germline V and J ends were trimmed by 3 bases and 8 bases, with 17 bases remaining between them. From germline, CDR1 is SGHTA and CDR2 FQGNSA. The CDR3 DNA follows: TGTGCCAGCAGCTTGGGGCCCTCACTAGTCTATGAGCAGTTCTTC. It codes for CASSLGPSLVYEQFF.

The chain joins TRBV6-1 to TRBJ2-6, with D possibly being TRBD2 (6 bases). Between the trimmed V and J ends, which lost 3 bases and 0 bases, there was a span of 6 bases. The CDR3 is 15 residues long. Germline assignment: CDR1 MNHNS and CDR2 SASEGT. The CDR3 loop is CASSDGSSGANVLTF. CDR3 nucleotide sequence: TGTGCCAGCAGTGACGGGAGCTCTGGGGCCAACGTCCTGACTTTC.

V is TRBV6-1 and J is TRBJ2-5; tentatively, D is TRBD2 (5 bases). The DNA end lines up better with TRBJ2-1; the J call may be wrong. Germline V gene data show CDR1 as MNHNS and CDR2 as SASEGT. CDR3 length: 14 amino acids. CDR3 sequence (DNA): TGTGCCAGCAAGGACTTCTCGGTTGGGGAGACCCAGTTCTTC. This translates into CASKDFSVGETQFF.

This clonotype was observed a few times. V gene TRBV6-1 combines with J gene TRBJ1-2; D is perhaps TRBD1 (5 bases). V lost 10 bases to trimming and J lost 6 bases, with 18 bases between them. Per germline, CDR1 MNHNS and CDR2 SASEGT. The CDR3 covers 13 residues. CDR3 nucleotide sequence: TGTGCCACCGATATTAATAGGGGAAATGGCTACACCTTC. This encodes CATDINRGNGYTF.

By frequency in the sample, this clonotype is medium-sized. The chain joins TRBV7-2 to TRBJ2-1; D unclear. The assigned J gene may be wrong: the sequence end matches TRBJ2-7 better. CDR1 SGHTA and CDR2 FQGNSA come from the germline V gene. CDR3 length equals 11 residues. CDR3 protein: CASSLLNEQYF. CDR3 nucleotide sequence: TGTGCCAGCAGCTTATTGAACGAGCAGTACTTC.

This clonotype is judged medium-sized. The chain employs TRBV7-6 and TRBJ2-2; perhaps TRBD2 as D (5 bases). The CDR3 length is 15 residues. Germline CDR1 and CDR2: SGHVS and FNYEAQ. V lost 0 bases and J 5 bases, leaving 10 bases between the germline ends. CDR3 protein: CASSLARTGTGELFF. CDR3 DNA sequence: TGTGCCAGCAGCTTAGCGCGGACGGGAACCGGGGAGCTGTTTTTT.

About this clonotype itself: Because the CDR3 is missing its conserved closing phenylalanine or tryptophan, this is likely a read error. No DNA is shown, since the ends of the CDR3 on it are uncertain; the CDR3 is the one TCRdb lists. This sequence joins TRBV7-4 and TRBJ2-3; the table's D call, TRBD2, was not checked against the DNA. The CDR3 length is 16 residues, termini included. Germline V gene sequence: CDR1 SGHVT, CDR2 SQSDAQ. The CDR3 is CASSLEGVAGKRPSTS.

This clonotype was picked up a small number of times. V is TRBV11-2 and J is TRBJ1-3; 8 bases map to TRBD1. Germline V CDR1 and CDR2: SGHAT, FQNNGV. The CDR3 consists of 17 residues. V lost 5 bases to trimming and J lost 0 bases; unmatched junction nucleotides: 9. CDR3: CASSPTPGQVSGNTIYF. CDR3 nucleotides: TGTGCCAGCAGCCCCACCCCGGGACAGGTCTCTGGAAACACCATATATTTT.

Within the sample, this clonotype is medium-sized. This chain connects TRBV6-1 to TRBJ2-5, with D possibly matching TRBD2 (6 bases). The CDR3 contains 13 residues. Germline V gene lookup returns CDR1 MNHNS and CDR2 SASEGT. V shed 4 bases and J shed 7 bases, with 13 bases lying between them. The CDR3 sequence: CASSALGGVTQYF. The CDR3, as DNA: TGTGCCAGCAGTGCTCTGGGCGGGGTGACCCAGTACTTC.

Notes on this clonotype: The limits of the CDR3 on the DNA are not certain, so only TCRdb's listed CDR3 is given. This rearrangement joins TRBV6-8 to TRBJ2-3; no check of the table's D call, TRBD1, against the DNA was made. The CDR3 numbers 23 amino acids, ends counted. Germline lookup yields CDR1 MNHGY and CDR2 SAAAGT. CDR3 region: CASSALEGVPYEQYFGGTDTQYF.

The rearrangement uses TRBV7-9 and TRBJ2-5, with TRBD2 matching over 7 bases. The J call may be mistaken, given a closer DNA end match to TRBJ2-7. The CDR3 is 11 amino acids. From germline, CDR1 is SEHNR and CDR2 FQNEAQ (reference sequence). CDR3 DNA: TGTGCCAGCAGAGTAGCGGGCGAGCAGTACTTC. It translates to CASRVAGEQYF.

Ten or more counts support this clonotype. The CDR3 DNA is TGTGCCAGCAGGCCGGGACAGGGGAGCGGCAATGAGCAGTACTTC. Translating it yields CASRPGQGSGNEQYF. The genes are TRBV6-1 and TRBJ2-1, with 10 bases aligning to TRBD1. The closer fit of TRBJ2-7 to the DNA end suggests the J call may be wrong. CDR1 and CDR2 (germline): MNHNS, SASEGT. The CDR3 loop spans 15 amino acids.

The chain is built from TRBV7-8 and TRBJ2-1, with D possibly matching TRBD1 (5 bases). The DNA end is more similar to TRBJ2-7, so the J call may be wrong. The CDR3 runs to 14 residues. Germline CDR1 reads SGHVS; CDR2 reads FQNEAQ. CDR3 loop: CASSVTEKEYEQYF. The CDR3 region has the DNA TGTGCCAGCAGCGTGACAGAGAAGGAATACGAGCAGTACTTC.

This chain connects TRBV12-3 or TRBV12-4 to TRBJ2-7; the match to TRBD1 covers 10 bases. The J call could be wrong; TRBJ2-5 is a better fit for the DNA end. The length of the CDR3 is 13 residues. The CDR3, as DNA: TGTGCCAGCAGAGGGACAGGGGTAGAGACCCAGTACTTC. This sequence encodes CASRGTGVETQYF.

This clonotype showed up just a few times. V usage is TRBV6-1 and J usage is TRBJ1-5; possibly TRBD1 for D (6 bases). Trimming pared 4 bases from V and 0 bases from J, leaving 16 bases between. The germline CDR1 and CDR2 sequences are MNHNS and SASEGT. The CDR3 spans 17 residues. In DNA, the CDR3 is TGTGCCAGCAGTGTGGACGGGGGCAGCTATAGCAATCAGCCCCAGCATTTT. Translated: CASSVDGGSYSNQPQHF.

In its sample, this clonotype is hyperexpanded (1% or more). The chain couples TRBV7-2 to TRBJ2-1; D is unclear. The CDR3 length is 15 residues. V lost 5 bases to trimming and J lost 2 bases, with 13 bases between them. Germline V CDR1 and CDR2: SGHTA, FQGNSA. The CDR3 region has the DNA TGTGCCAGCAGCCCTTTGTATGGGGCCTACAATGAGCAGTTCTTC. Residues: CASSPLYGAYNEQFF.

A note on this clonotype: The junction departs from the called germline gene at one end, perhaps through a read error. This chain connects TRBV5-3 to TRBJ2-3; perhaps D is TRBD1 or TRBD2 (5 bases each). Near its end, the DNA agrees better with TRBJ2-7, so the J call may be wrong. TRBV5-3 is classed as an ORF, of uncertain function. The CDR3 has 15 residues. The CDR3 sequence is CASSFRGYSYNEQYF. CDR3 nucleotide sequence: TGTGCCAGCAGCTTTCGGGGCTACTCCTACAATGAGCAGTACTTC.

Details on this clonotype: A much larger clone differs from this one at a single base, so this may be a read error. V is TRBV6-2 or TRBV6-3 and J is TRBJ2-1, with TRBD2 as a possible D gene (6 bases). The CDR3 loop spans 14 amino acids. Germline V gene lookup returns CDR1 MNHEY and CDR2 SVGEGT. V was trimmed by 5 bases and J by 10 bases, leaving 18 bases between them. The CDR3 is CASSGPGGTYEQFF. CDR3 sequence (DNA): TGTGCCAGCAGTGGGCCCGGGGGAACCTACGAGCAGTTCTTC.